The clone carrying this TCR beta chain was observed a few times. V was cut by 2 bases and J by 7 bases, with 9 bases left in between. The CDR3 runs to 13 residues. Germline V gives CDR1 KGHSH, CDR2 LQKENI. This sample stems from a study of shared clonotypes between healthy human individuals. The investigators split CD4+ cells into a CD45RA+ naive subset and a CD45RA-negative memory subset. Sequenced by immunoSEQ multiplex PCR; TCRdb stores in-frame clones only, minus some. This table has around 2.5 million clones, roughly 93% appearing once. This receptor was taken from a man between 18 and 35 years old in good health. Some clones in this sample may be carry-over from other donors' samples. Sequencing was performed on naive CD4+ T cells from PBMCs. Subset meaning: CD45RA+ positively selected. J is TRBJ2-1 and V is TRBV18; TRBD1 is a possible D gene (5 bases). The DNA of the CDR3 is TGTGCCAGCTCACCATCACAGGTGAATGAGCAGTTCTTC. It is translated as CASSPSQVNEQFF.